The 11 T cell receptor beta chains presented below share a single source sample, sequenced in a study of blood T cell repertoires in COVID-19. Repertoires were generated with immunoSEQ multiplex PCR, while TCRdb's copy carries only in-frame clones and drops some. The table shows about 320,000 clones, with approximately 89% occurring only once. The sequencing sample was made of peripheral blood. These receptors were collected from a woman aged 25 to 45 with COVID-19, enrolled during active disease.

This rearrangement joins TRBV7-9 to TRBJ2-1; D unresolved. The CDR3 has 14 residues. Trimming left V 7 bases short and J 1 base short, with 11 bases between. Germline V lookup: CDR1 SEHNR, CDR2 FQNEAQ (reference sequence). The CDR3 loop is CASTASVSYNEQFF. CDR3 bases: TGTGCCAGCACCGCGTCGGTGTCCTACAATGAGCAGTTCTTC.

The chain uses TRBV18 and TRBJ1-4; 8 bases are a match to TRBD1. V trimming: 4 bases; J trimming: 8 bases; junction bases outside the gene matches: 9. The germline gives CDR1 KGHSH, CDR2 LQKENI. This CDR3 is 15 amino acids long. CDR3 protein: CASSLRQGKGEKLFF. In DNA, the CDR3 is TGTGCCAGCTCACTCCGACAGGGGAAGGGAGAAAAACTGTTTTTT.

The J gene is TRBJ1-2, the V gene TRBV5-6, with 10 bases lining up with TRBD1. CDR1 and CDR2 from the germline V gene are SGHDT and YYEEEE. V was clipped by 3 bases and J by 7 bases; unmatched bases: 3. The CDR3 is made up of 13 amino acids. The CDR3 reads CASSSWDRGGYTF. The CDR3 DNA reads as TGTGCCAGCAGCTCGTGGGACAGGGGTGGCTACACCTTC.

This sequence joins TRBV19 and TRBJ1-1, with a tentative D call TRBD1 (6 bases). The CDR3 extends over 12 amino acids. Trimming took off 2 bases at V and 8 bases at J, with 9 bases between the two ends. Germline CDR1 LNHDA, CDR2 SQIVND (reference sequence). The CDR3 region has the DNA TGTGCCAGTAGTATAAGGGGGGGGGAAGCTTTCTTT. This codes for CASSIRGGEAFF.

The chain links TRBV4-3 to TRBJ1-2; D is unclear. Trimming removed 2 bases from V and 4 bases from J, with 8 bases in between. CDR3 length equals 13 residues. The germline CDR1 and CDR2 sequences are LGHNA and YSLEER. This CDR3 reads CASSQTRTYGYTF. In nucleotides, the CDR3 is TGCGCCAGCAGCCAAACAAGAACCTATGGCTACACCTTC.

This clone has a single count. This sequence joins TRBV6-5 and TRBJ2-7; D is perhaps TRBD1 (5 bases). CDR1 is MNHEY, CDR2 SVGAGI, per germline. V lost 1 base to trimming and J lost 8 bases, with 12 bases between them. This CDR3 has 13 residues. This CDR3 reads CASSYYGQGQQYF. The CDR3 nucleotides read TGTGCCAGCAGTTACTATGGGCAGGGCCAGCAGTACTTC.

J is TRBJ2-3 and V is TRBV4-3; 9 bases map to TRBD2. The V gene end was trimmed by 5 bases and the J gene end by 6 bases; junction bases not matched to a gene: 6. This CDR3 spans 14 amino acids. In germline, CDR1 is LGHNA, CDR2 YSLEER. CDR3 loop: CASSAGTSFDTQYF. The CDR3 DNA reads TGCGCCAGCAGCGCCGGGACTAGCTTTGATACGCAGTATTTT.

This rearrangement joins TRBV7-6 to TRBJ2-1; D is unresolved. Germline V lookup: CDR1 SGHVS, CDR2 FNYEAQ. The CDR3 runs 18 residues. Between the trimmed V and J ends, which lost 1 base and 0 bases, there was a span of 16 bases. DNA for the CDR3: TGTGCCAGCAGCTTAGGGCGAGCGATTACCGGCTCCTACAATGAGCAGTTCTTC. Protein: CASSLGRAITGSYNEQFF.

V usage is TRBV6-5 and J usage is TRBJ2-7, with unresolved D. Looked up from germline, CDR1 is MNHEY and CDR2 is SVGAGI. CDR3 length equals 15 residues. Between the trimmed V and J ends, which lost 6 bases and 2 bases, there was a span of 17 bases. The CDR3 loop reads CASSLPDSTPYEQYV. Here the CDR3 DNA reads TGTGCCAGCAGCCTTCCCGACTCAACTCCCTACGAGCAGTACGTC.

The rearrangement uses TRBV12-3 or TRBV12-4 and TRBJ1-1; the D gene is possibly TRBD1 (5 bases). CDR3 length equals 13 residues. Deletions cut 6 bases from V and 0 bases from J, with 8 bases between. The CDR3 DNA sequence: TGTGCCAGCAGCCCAGGGATGAACACTGAAGCTTTCTTT. It encodes CASSPGMNTEAFF.

The chain has TRBV5-6 and TRBJ2-3; 9 nucleotides match TRBD2. The germline CDR1 and CDR2 sequences are SGHDT and YYEEEE. The CDR3 is 16 amino acids. Trimming removed 1 base from V and 2 bases from J; junction bases left unmatched: 5. CDR3 DNA: TGTGCCAGCAGCTTGCGGCTAGCGGGGTCCACAGATACGCAGTATTTT. Translated: CASSLRLAGSTDTQYF.